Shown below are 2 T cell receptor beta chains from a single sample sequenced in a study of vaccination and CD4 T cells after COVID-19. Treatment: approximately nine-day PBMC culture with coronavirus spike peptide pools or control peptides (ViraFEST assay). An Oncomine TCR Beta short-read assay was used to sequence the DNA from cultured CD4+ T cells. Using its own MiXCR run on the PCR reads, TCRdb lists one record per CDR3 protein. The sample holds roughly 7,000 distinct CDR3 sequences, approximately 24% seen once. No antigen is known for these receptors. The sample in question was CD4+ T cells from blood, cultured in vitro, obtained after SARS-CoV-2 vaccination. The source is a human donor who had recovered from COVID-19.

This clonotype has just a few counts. The CDR3 DNA is TGTGCCAGCAGTGCCGGGACAGGGGTTGCCAATCAGCCCCAGCATTTT. It translates to CASSAGTGVANQPQHF. This chain uses TRBV6-1 with TRBJ1-5, with 10 bases fitting TRBD1. The CDR3 runs 16 residues. The germline V gene has CDR1 MNHNS and CDR2 SASEGT. The V and J ends lost 4 bases and 3 bases, in that order; junction bases with no gene match: 6.

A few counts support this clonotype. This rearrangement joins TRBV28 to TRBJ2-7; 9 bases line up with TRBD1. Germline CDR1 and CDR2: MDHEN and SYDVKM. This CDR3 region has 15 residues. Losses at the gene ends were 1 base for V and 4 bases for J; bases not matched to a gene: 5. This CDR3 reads CASSLLGTGPYEQYF. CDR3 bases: TGTGCCAGCAGTTTATTAGGGACAGGGCCGTACGAGCAGTACTTC.